This TCR beta chain was identified in a study of blood T cell repertoires in COVID-19 (dated by TCRdb to 2019 to 2021). Concerning the study at large: Collaborator samples came from the United States, Italy and Spain and covered acute and convalescent phases of COVID-19. The material from the prospective study consisted of cDNA or gDNA derived from T cells, B-cell-depleted T cells, or PBMCs. Subjects who had been exposed to COVID-19, were actively infected with it, or had recovered from it provided the deeply sampled blood TCRbeta repertoires that made up the dataset. The repertoires were released in a freely available public database meant as a resource for research on the immune response to SARS-CoV-2. Samples were obtained from the ongoing ImmuneRACE study (first 160 participants) and from over 1,000 subjects provided by 6 global collaborators. Nearly every sample came with metadata listing a de-identified subject ID, COVID-19 status, age in years and sex. Where HLA class I and class II types were available, the types were taken from metadata supplied by the sample provider, not from assay-based typing. Results the study describes overall, beyond this receptor: Clinical and demographic metadata were provided uncurated, with the amount varying by source and participant.

The CDR3 sequence holds 17 residues, the cysteine and phenylalanine included. Kept here is only the CDR3 DNA, which spans 51 bases and is read in frame from base 1. V is reduced by 1 base and J by 1 base, leaving a spacing of 13 bases between them. Based on the germline V gene (reference sequence), the CDR1 and CDR2 sequences are SEHNR and FQNEAQ. A note on this clone: Its antigen remains undetermined. Per-nucleotide qualities are absent, and no much larger clonotype sits a single base away.

TCRbeta CDR3 regions were amplified from genomic DNA by means of the immunoSEQ Assay, a bias-controlled multiplex PCR. The study's processing was this. The number of nucleated cells in each sample was estimated from the amplification of reference gene primers within the assay. To quantify the absolute abundance of each unique TCRbeta CDR3 rearrangement, sequence reads were collapsed and filtered. Productive Simpson clonality was computed per sample as the square root of Simpson's diversity index over productive rearrangements. TCRdb took this table from immuneACCESS and kept in-frame rearrangements with V and J called. Such tables lack part of the clones; where checked against another copy, unresolved V genes explain under half of the gap, and the rest is unexplained. V, J and clone size are those of that table, while D and trimming were read from the DNA. This sample lists roughly 42,000 clones; approximately 88% were detected once. Roughly 3.6% of the sample is taken by the ten largest.

Whole blood was collected in K2EDTA tubes by collaborating institutions according to the institutions' own protocols. For TCRbeta analysis, collaborator samples were shipped as frozen whole blood, as isolated PBMCs, or as DNA extracted from either sample type. This sequence originates from a human donor in a cohort sampled during active COVID-19. Input material: peripheral blood. In this chain, TRBV7-9 is recombined with TRBJ2-2; possibly the D gene is TRBD2, per 5 matching bases. The DNA reads as follows: TGTGCCAGCAGCTTAGTCTTTTACGGACTGAACACCGGGGAGCTGTTTTTT. This gives the protein CASSLVFYGLNTGELFF.